This T cell receptor beta chain was retrieved from a study of blood T cell repertoires in COVID-19. Overall study: Some COVID-19 samples were acute and others convalescent; all came from the United States, Italy and Spain. T cells, B-cell-depleted T cells, or PBMCs provided the cDNA or gDNA that served as material.

The assay was immunoSEQ multiplex PCR, and TCRdb's table has in-frame clones only and misses some. The sample shows under 200,000 clones, over 65% of them seen only once. The CDR3 extends over 15 amino acids. Per germline, CDR1 LNHDA and CDR2 SQIVND (reference sequence). Trimming removed 4 bases from V and 4 bases from J, with 16 bases in between. The source of this sequence is a man in his sixties with acute or convalescent COVID-19. Material: peripheral blood. The chain combines TRBV19 with TRBJ1-1; D unclear. The CDR3 DNA reads TGTGCCAGTAGTAGACTCGCTCTCTTGTCCACTGAAGCTTTCTTT. Translating gives CASSRLALLSTEAFF.